This T cell receptor (beta chain) is drawn from a study of T cell responses to AZD1222 COVID-19 vaccine. Across the study: Second-dose recipients at about 4 or about 12 weeks were treated as one pooled group. Findings of the study overall: Variant regions that are unmutated are reportedly the target of nearly half of spike-specific TCRs. Only 5 or 6 individuals given AZD1222 were seropositive at baseline.

The assay was immunoSEQ multiplex PCR, and TCRdb's table has in-frame clones only and misses some. The sample yields some 150,000 clones, about 91% seen once. Germline loops: CDR1 LNHDA, CDR2 SQIVND (reference sequence). Trimming at V came to 5 bases and at J to 0 bases, leaving 1 base not matched to a gene. This CDR3 is 13 amino acids long. This clone has only one observation. Its antigen is undetermined. The sequenced sample was peripheral blood, obtained on day 0 of AZD1222 vaccination. This receptor was identified in an adult in good health. This chain uses TRBV19 with TRBJ2-7; TRBD1 agrees at 7 bases. CDR3 bases: TGTGCCAGTAGTGACAGGGCCTCCTACGAGCAGTACTTC. This sequence encodes CASSDRASYEQYF. Full variable domain (rest looked up from reference TRBV19 and TRBJ2-7): DGGITQSPKYLFRKEGQNVTLSCEQNLNHDAMYWYRQDPGQGLRLIYYSQIVNDFQKGDIAEGYSVSREKKESFPLTVTSAQKNPTAFYLCASSDRASYEQYFGPGTRLTVT.